This section outlines one TCR beta chain sequence together with its context. V dropped 5 bases and J dropped 8 bases, with 13 bases sitting between them. The germline V gene has CDR1 SGHTA and CDR2 FQGNSA. CDR3 size: 13 residues. Every bit of the isolated RNA underwent reverse transcription, so sequencing read expressed TCRB transcripts. Sequencing was performed with immunoSEQ multiplex PCR; in TCRdb, only in-frame clones are kept and a portion is missing. The profile shows almost 250,000 clones, roughly 13% of them singletons. This sample was included in a study of beta chain features in type 1 diabetes.

Sequencing was performed on naive CD4+ T cells from blood. The chain combines TRBV7-2 with TRBJ2-1, with D uncertain. The sequence derives from a woman between 35 and 50 years old in good health. Written as DNA, the CDR3 is TGTGCCAGCAGCAATGGAGTGGCGGATGAGCAGTTCTTC. As protein: CASSNGVADEQFF.